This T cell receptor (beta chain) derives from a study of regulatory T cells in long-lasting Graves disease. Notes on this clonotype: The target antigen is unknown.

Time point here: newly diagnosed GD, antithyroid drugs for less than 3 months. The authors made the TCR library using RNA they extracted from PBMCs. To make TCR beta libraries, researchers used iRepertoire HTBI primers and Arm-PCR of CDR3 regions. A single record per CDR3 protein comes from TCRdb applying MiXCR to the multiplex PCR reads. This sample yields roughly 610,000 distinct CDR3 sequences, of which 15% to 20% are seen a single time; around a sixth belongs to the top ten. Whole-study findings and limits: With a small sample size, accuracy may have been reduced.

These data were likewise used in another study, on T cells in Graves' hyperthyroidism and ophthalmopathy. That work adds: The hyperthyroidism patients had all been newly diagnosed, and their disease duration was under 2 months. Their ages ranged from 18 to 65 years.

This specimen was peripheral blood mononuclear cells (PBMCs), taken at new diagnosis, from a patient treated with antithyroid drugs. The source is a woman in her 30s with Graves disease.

The CDR3 is CASSLVRDTGELFF. DNA for the CDR3: TGTGCCAGCAGCTTAGTACGGGACACCGGGGAGCTGTTTTTT. The chain combines TRBV7-9 with TRBJ2-2; no clear D. CDR1 SEHNR and CDR2 FQNEAQ come from the germline V gene (reference sequence). Deletions cut 1 base from V and 3 bases from J, with 6 bases between. The CDR3 runs to 14 residues. The complete variable domain, with remaining parts taken from reference TRBV7-9 and TRBJ2-2, reads DTGVSQNPRHKITKRGQNVTFRCDPISEHNRLYWYRQTLGQGPEFLTYFQNEAQLEKSRLLSDRFSAERPKGSFSTLEIQRTEQGDSAMYLCASSLVRDTGELFFGEGSRLTVL.